These 24 T cell receptor beta chains came from one sample sequenced in a study of T cell changes during pregnancy in multiple sclerosis. The assay was immunoSEQ multiplex PCR, and TCRdb's table has in-frame clones only and misses some. The table lists approximately 83,000 clones, roughly 93% of them singletons, with about 2% in the top ten. The sample consisted of peripheral blood, taken in the third trimester of pregnancy. The receptors stem from a female donor with multiple sclerosis, enrolled in a pregnancy study.

CDR3 in amino acids: CASRERAGRTDTQYF. CDR3 nucleotide sequence: TGCGCCAGCAGAGAAAGGGCAGGGAGGACAGATACGCAGTATTTT. The rearrangement links TRBV4-1 to TRBJ2-3; a possible D gene is TRBD2 (6 bases). The CDR3 has 15 residues. Trimming removed 6 bases from V and 3 bases from J, with 16 bases in between. Per germline, CDR1 MGHRA and CDR2 YSYEKL.

J is TRBJ2-7 and V is TRBV27; 8 bases are shared with TRBD1. The V and J ends lost 6 bases and 2 bases, in that order; junction bases with no gene match: 3. The CDR3 sequence is 13 residues long. Germline V gene sequence: CDR1 MNHEY, CDR2 SMNVEV (reference sequence). This CDR3 reads CASSDRGAYEQYF. CDR3 DNA sequence: TGTGCCAGCAGCGACAGGGGCGCCTACGAGCAGTACTTC.

The V and J genes are TRBV29-1 and TRBJ2-2; 12 bases fit TRBD1. The CDR3 spans 16 residues. Germline V gene data show CDR1 as SQVTM and CDR2 as ANQGSEA. V was pared by 4 bases and J by 0 bases, with 3 bases of the junction left unmatched. The CDR3 DNA sequence: TGCAGCGTTGGGGACAGGGGGCAGGCGAACACCGGGGAGCTGTTTTTT. Translated: CSVGDRGQANTGELFF.

This clone is a singleton in its sample. J is TRBJ2-7 and V is TRBV2; TRBD2 might be the D (5 bases). The germline V and J ends were trimmed by 5 bases and 4 bases, with 18 bases remaining between them. Germline loops: CDR1 SNHLY, CDR2 FYNNEI. CDR3 length equals 15 residues. In DNA form, the CDR3 reads TGTGCCAGCAGTCGCCCCTTGGGAGCGAGGTACGAGCAGTACTTC. It is translated as CASSRPLGARYEQYF.

V usage is TRBV2 and J usage is TRBJ2-2; maybe TRBD2 (6 bases). The CDR3 sequence is 12 residues long. CDR1 is SNHLY and CDR2 is FYNNEI in the germline V gene. V gave up 7 bases and J gave up 7 bases, with 10 bases separating them. In DNA form, the CDR3 reads TGTGCCAGCACCCAAGCGGGCGGGGAGCTGTTTTTT. It encodes CASTQAGGELFF.

The chain links TRBV5-1 to TRBJ1-1; D unresolved. The germline CDR1 and CDR2 sequences are SGHRS and YFSETQ. V lost 0 bases and J lost 2, with 8 bases in between. The CDR3 runs 14 residues. DNA of the CDR3: TGCGCCAGCAGCTTGGCATTGGGCAACACTGAAGCTTTCTTT. This sequence encodes CASSLALGNTEAFF.

The table lists this clone with a count of one. The rearrangement joins TRBV11-3 to TRBJ2-1; 8 bases are a match to TRBD1. The junction had 14 bases not matched to a gene; V was cut back by 5 bases and J by 5 bases. Germline V CDR1 and CDR2: SGHNT, YENEEA. The CDR3 runs 17 residues. CDR3 sequence: CASSPGQGPPPNNEQFF. DNA for the CDR3: TGTGCCAGCAGCCCCGGACAGGGTCCGCCCCCAAACAATGAGCAGTTCTTC.

The genes are TRBV19 and TRBJ2-1; 9 bases are shared with TRBD1. Germline lookup yields CDR1 LNHDA and CDR2 SQIVND (reference sequence). The CDR3 is made up of 15 amino acids. V gave up 2 bases and J gave up 3 bases; unmatched junction bases: 2. The CDR3 region is CASSIMGQGYNEQFF. The CDR3 DNA reads as TGTGCCAGTAGTATAATGGGACAGGGCTACAATGAGCAGTTCTTC.

Details on this clone: Other DNA sequences in this sample translate to the same CDR3. This chain uses TRBV28 with TRBJ1-1; maybe TRBD1 (5 bases). Germline V gene sequence: CDR1 MDHEN, CDR2 SYDVKM. CDR3 length: 14 residues. V was clipped by 2 bases and J by 0 bases, with 7 bases between them. The CDR3, as DNA: TGTGCCAGCAGTTTAACAGGTATGAACACTGAAGCTTTCTTT. Amino acid sequence: CASSLTGMNTEAFF.

The chain couples TRBV11-2 to TRBJ2-7; a weak D match, TRBD1 (6 bases). The CDR3 is 14 residues long. Germline CDR1 is SGHAT and CDR2 is FQNNGV. V dropped 1 base and J dropped 4 bases, with 11 bases sitting between them. The CDR3 DNA reads TGTGCCAGCAGCTTAGGTCGACAGGCTTACGAGCAGTACTTC. Its translation: CASSLGRQAYEQYF.

The chain recombines TRBV5-1 with TRBJ1-4; the D is unclear. Germline CDR1 SGHRS, CDR2 YFSETQ. The CDR3 runs 15 residues. Trimming stripped 5 bases from V and 0 bases from J, with 11 bases between. The chain's CDR3 is CASSSGLTTNEKLFF. As DNA, the CDR3 is TGCGCCAGCAGTTCCGGTCTTACAACTAATGAAAAACTGTTTTTT.

This clone has a single count. The chain couples TRBV2 to TRBJ2-2; D remains ambiguous. The CDR3 length is 15 residues. Trimming took 4 bases from V and 2 from J, leaving 11 bases between them. The germline gives CDR1 SNHLY, CDR2 FYNNEI. CDR3 sequence: CASSALRTNTGELFF. DNA of the CDR3: TGTGCCAGCAGTGCTCTCAGAACAAACACCGGGGAGCTGTTTTTT.

As concerns this clone: Different DNA sequences within this sample yield the same CDR3. This chain's CDR3 is CASSYFGGSYEQYF. CDR3 DNA sequence: TGTGCCAGCAGTTACTTCGGCGGGAGTTACGAGCAGTACTTC. The rearrangement uses TRBV6-5 and TRBJ2-7, with 7 bases lining up with TRBD2. The CDR3 extends over 14 amino acids. Looked up from germline, CDR1 is MNHEY and CDR2 is SVGAGI. V gave up 1 base and J gave up 4 bases; unmatched junction bases: 4.

The chain links TRBV6-1 to TRBJ1-5; TRBD1 matches at 10 bases. The V and J ends lost 4 bases and 6 bases, in that order; junction bases with no gene match: 9. This CDR3 is built from 16 residues. From germline, CDR1 is MNHNS and CDR2 SASEGT. The CDR3 is CASSVNWDRGGQPQHF. For the CDR3, the DNA is TGTGCCAGCAGTGTTAATTGGGACAGGGGAGGTCAGCCCCAGCATTTT.

The chain joins TRBV15 to TRBJ2-5; D perhaps matches TRBD1 (6 bases). Germline lookup yields CDR1 LNHNV and CDR2 YYDKDF (reference sequence). The V end lost 3 bases, the J end lost 4 bases, and 12 bases lay between the germline ends. The CDR3 has 14 amino acids. Here the CDR3 DNA reads TGTGCCACCAGCAGGGACGACAGGCCAGAGACCCAGTACTTC. Encoded protein: CATSRDDRPETQYF.

J is TRBJ2-1 and V is TRBV6-4, with TRBD1 as a possible D gene (5 bases). The CDR3 contains 16 residues. Germline V CDR1 and CDR2: MRHNA, SNTAGT. V lost 1 base and J 0 bases, leaving 10 bases between the germline ends. This CDR3 is CASSDFGASSYNEQFF. CDR3 DNA sequence: TGTGCCAGCAGTGACTTTGGGGCGTCCTCCTACAATGAGCAGTTCTTC.

This chain uses TRBV5-1 with TRBJ1-2; 11 positions match TRBD1. The J segment lost 4 bases and the V segment lost 5 bases, leaving 7 bases of the junction unmatched. Germline lookup yields CDR1 SGHRS and CDR2 YFSETQ. The CDR3 length is 15 residues. The CDR3 region is CASREGTGGVYGYTF. CDR3 DNA: TGCGCCAGCAGAGAGGGGACAGGGGGAGTCTATGGCTACACCTTC.

This clone was seen only once. The chain joins TRBV28 to TRBJ2-7, with TRBD2 matching 9 bases. This CDR3 has 15 residues. Germline V gene sequence: CDR1 MDHEN, CDR2 SYDVKM. The junction had 8 bases not matched to a gene; V was cut back by 7 bases and J by 1 base. The CDR3 nucleotides are TGTGCCAGCACCCTTAGCGGGAGTCGGTCCTACGAGCAGTACTTC. It encodes CASTLSGSRSYEQYF.

The table lists this clone with a few counts. V is TRBV27 and J is TRBJ1-1; TRBD1 aligns across 7 bases. In germline, CDR1 is MNHEY, CDR2 SMNVEV (reference sequence). Trimming removed 9 bases from V and 5 bases from J; junction bases left unmatched: 9. The CDR3 extends over 13 amino acids. In DNA, the CDR3 is TGTGCCAGTGCAGACAGGGAGAGGACTGAAGCTTTCTTT. Protein sequence: CASADRERTEAFF.

The chain couples TRBV5-1 to TRBJ2-1, with 16 nucleotides matching TRBD2. CDR1 is SGHRS, CDR2 YFSETQ, per germline. V lost 2 bases, J lost 6 bases, and 17 bases stayed unmatched. CDR3 length: 21 amino acids. The DNA of the CDR3 is TGCGCCAGCAGCTTCGGAACCGGGACTAGCGGGAGGGCCTCGGTGTTCAATGAGCAGTTCTTC. Its protein product is CASSFGTGTSGRASVFNEQFF.

V usage is TRBV6-5 and J usage is TRBJ1-1; the D gene is possibly TRBD1 (5 bases). The CDR3 contains 14 residues. Trimming shortened V by 2 bases and J by 5 bases, and 12 bases separated the two germline ends. CDR1 MNHEY and CDR2 SVGAGI come from the germline V gene. CDR3 DNA sequence: TGTGCCAGCAGTTACAATCGGGGGGGGACTGAAGCTTTCTTT. Amino acid sequence: CASSYNRGGTEAFF.

V is TRBV19 and J is TRBJ2-7; D is ambiguous. The ends were cut back, 7 bases at V and 0 bases at J, with 10 bases in the middle. The CDR3 is 13 residues long. Looked up from germline, CDR1 is LNHDA and CDR2 is SQIVND (reference sequence). The CDR3 loop reads CASKADNSYEQYF. CDR3 coding DNA: TGTGCCAGTAAGGCAGACAACTCCTACGAGCAGTACTTC.

The chain joins TRBV19 to TRBJ1-5; D gene unclear. Germline CDR1 is LNHDA and CDR2 is SQIVND (reference sequence). The length of the CDR3 is 15 residues. Trimming stripped 7 bases from V and 5 bases from J, with 18 bases between. The CDR3 bases are TGTGCCAGTACTCATTTGAACAGCCTGGATCAGCCCCAGCATTTT. Protein: CASTHLNSLDQPQHF.

The J gene is TRBJ2-1, the V gene TRBV19; TRBD2 matches 12 bases. V gave up 7 bases and J gave up 4 bases; unmatched junction bases: 8. The CDR3 runs 16 residues. The V gene's germline CDR1 is LNHDA and CDR2 SQIVND (reference sequence). The CDR3 DNA sequence: TGTGCCAGTACTAGTTTGCTAGCGGGAGGGTACAATGAGCAGTTCTTC. This sequence encodes CASTSLLAGGYNEQFF.